This passage covers 14 T cell receptor beta chains from one sample sequenced in a study of control samples from healthy donors and cancer patients. Clones were sequenced by immunoSEQ multiplex PCR, and TCRdb holds only the in-frame ones, with some missing. The sample carries 170,000 or so clones, around 95% recorded once. Specimen: blood. These receptors were collected from a woman between 40 and 55 years old in good health.

The V call is TRBV9, the J call TRBJ1-3, with D possibly matching TRBD1 (6 bases). Germline CDR1 reads SGDLS; CDR2 reads YYNGEE. Trimming pared 0 bases from V and 2 bases from J, leaving 9 bases between. This CDR3 has 15 residues. The chain's CDR3 is CASSVGGGPGNTIYF. DNA of the CDR3: TGTGCCAGCAGCGTAGGTGGGGGCCCTGGAAACACCATATATTTT. Variable domain in full (rest from reference TRBV9 and TRBJ1-3): DSGVTQTPKHLITATGQRVTLRCSPRSGDLSVYWYQQSLDQGLQFLIQYYNGEERAKGNILERFSAQQFPDLHSELNLSSLELGDSALYFCASSVGGGPGNTIYFGEGSWLTVV.

As for this clone: Germline is not matched at one junction end, which may reflect a read error. CDR3 nucleotide sequence: TGTGCCAGTAGTTACACAGGGTTGGAGACCCAGTACTTC. Protein: CASSYTGLETQYF. This rearrangement joins TRBV6-2 or TRBV6-3 to TRBJ2-5, with a possible D match to TRBD1 (6 bases). CDR1 is MNHEY, CDR2 SVGEGT, per germline. This CDR3 has 13 residues.

This clone has just one count. The chain has TRBV7-9 and TRBJ2-1, with TRBD2 matching over 8 bases. J gave up 10 bases and V 7 bases, and 18 bases lay outside the gene matches. Germline V gene sequence: CDR1 SEHNR, CDR2 FQNEAQ (reference sequence). The CDR3 runs to 16 residues. The CDR3 nucleotides read TGTGCCAGCACCCCATCCGGGGGGGGCCAAGTCAGGGAGCAGTTCTTC. The encoded protein is CASTPSGGGQVREQFF.

This chain links TRBV12-3 or TRBV12-4 with TRBJ1-4, with D perhaps TRBD1 (6 bases). This CDR3 contains 13 residues. V was trimmed by 6 bases and J by 7 bases, leaving 12 bases between them. The CDR3 is CASRLNRVEKLFF. The CDR3 DNA reads TGTGCCAGCAGACTTAACAGGGTTGAAAAACTGTTTTTT.

The chain links TRBV4-3 to TRBJ2-2, with 12 nucleotides matching TRBD2. CDR1 is LGHNA and CDR2 is YSLEER in the germline V gene. With 1 base clipped from V and 2 bases from J, the junction kept 5 bases outside the gene matches. This CDR3 spans 18 amino acids. CDR3 DNA: TGCGCCAGCAGCCAAGCCCTAGCGGGGGGGATCAACACCGGGGAGCTGTTTTTT. Its protein product is CASSQALAGGINTGELFF.

J is TRBJ1-1 and V is TRBV4-3; 8 bases line up with TRBD1. The germline gives CDR1 LGHNA, CDR2 YSLEER. The CDR3 loop spans 13 amino acids. Trimming removed 6 bases from V and 4 bases from J; junction bases left unmatched: 4. The CDR3, as DNA: TGCGCCAGCAGAGGACAGGGTGTCACTGAAGCTTTCTTT. It is translated as CASRGQGVTEAFF.

The J gene is TRBJ2-7, the V gene TRBV4-3; 12 positions match TRBD2. The CDR3 length is 15 residues. After removal of 3 bases from V and 5 bases from J, the junction contained 5 bases not matched to a gene. The germline gives CDR1 LGHNA, CDR2 YSLEER. CDR3 nucleotides: TGCGCCAGCAGCCAGCTAGCGGGAGGGCAAGACGAGCAGTACTTC. This encodes CASSQLAGGQDEQYF.

The gene calls are TRBV5-6 and TRBJ1-1; the match to TRBD1 covers 8 bases. This CDR3 spans 17 amino acids. Trimming cost V 2 bases and J 4 bases; bases outside gene matches: 13. The germline CDR1 and CDR2 sequences are SGHDT and YYEEEE. In nucleotides, the CDR3 is TGTGCCAGCAGCTTAACTCTCAGGGCAGGGGGCTTCACTGAAGCTTTCTTT. Translated, it gives CASSLTLRAGGFTEAFF.

The chain joins TRBV24-1 to TRBJ2-1; unclear D gene. From germline, CDR1 is KGHDR and CDR2 SFDVKD. Trimming stripped 3 bases from V and 5 bases from J, with 7 bases between. This CDR3 has 13 amino acids. Here the CDR3 reads CATSDRRHNEQFF. The CDR3 nucleotides read TGTGCCACCAGTGATCGTCGCCACAATGAGCAGTTCTTC.

The chain carries TRBV7-9 and TRBJ1-2; 9 bases are a match to TRBD1. Germline CDR1 is SEHNR and CDR2 is FQNEAQ (reference sequence). This CDR3 contains 13 residues. The ends lost 5 bases at V and 7 bases at J; junction bases unmatched: 5. CDR3 DNA sequence: TGTGCCAGCAGCCGGACAGGGGAGGGTGGCTACACCTTC. As protein: CASSRTGEGGYTF.

J is TRBJ1-5 and V is TRBV7-8; 7 bases fit TRBD1. J was trimmed by 6 bases and V by 5 bases; bases with no gene match: 4. The CDR3 has 13 residues. In germline, CDR1 is SGHVS, CDR2 FQNEAQ. The CDR3 DNA reads as TGTGCCAGCAGCAGGGACAGTTCTCAGCCCCAGCATTTT. As protein: CASSRDSSQPQHF.

The chain has TRBV18 and TRBJ2-6; the match to TRBD1 covers 9 bases. J lost 1 base, V lost 4 bases, and 5 bases had no gene match. The CDR3 is 17 residues long. Germline CDR1 reads KGHSH; CDR2 reads LQKENI. The CDR3 DNA reads TGTGCCAGCTCACGAGAACAGGGGGCTTCTGGGGCCAACGTCCTGACTTTC. Translated: CASSREQGASGANVLTF. The variable domain in full, with the rest retrieved from reference TRBV18 and TRBJ2-6, is NAGVMQNPRHLVRRRGQEARLRCSPMKGHSHVYWYRQLPEEGLKFMVYLQKENIIDESGMPKERFSAEFPKEGPSILRIQQVVRGDSAAYFCASSREQGASGANVLTFGAGSRLTVL.

The chain carries TRBV10-3 and TRBJ1-2; 10 positions agree with TRBD1. V gave up 6 bases and J gave up 6 bases; unmatched junction bases: 7. The germline CDR1 and CDR2 sequences are ENHRY and SYGVKD. This CDR3 spans 14 amino acids. The CDR3 sequence is CAIRPTGGGHGYTF. DNA for the CDR3: TGTGCCATCAGACCGACAGGGGGCGGGCATGGCTACACCTTC.

The chain recombines TRBV7-2 with TRBJ2-6; D perhaps matches TRBD1 (5 bases). With 2 bases removed from V and 0 bases from J, the gap between germline ends came to 11 bases. This CDR3 contains 17 residues. Germline CDR1 reads SGHTA; CDR2 reads FQGNSA. The chain's CDR3 is CASSLSGQGSGANVLTF. The DNA of the CDR3 is TGTGCCAGCAGCTTATCTGGGCAGGGCTCTGGGGCCAACGTCCTGACTTTC.